What follows are 11 T cell receptor beta chains derived from one specimen sequenced in a study of blood T cells in healthy people across ages (dated by TCRdb to about 2015). The library was generated by 5' RACE. Sequencing used an Illumina HiSeq 2500. The second PCR ran for roughly 6 to 11 cycles and used a J-beta primer mix along with a sample-barcoded 5' primer. TCRdb passed the public sequencing reads through fastp at Q25 and MiXCR, retaining productive beta sequences. Duplicate CDR3 protein sequences are folded into a single record with the most common DNA and genes. This sample lists hundreds of thousands of distinct CDR3 sequences; under 30% were detected once. In total, the top ten clones hold around 15% of the sample. Sequencing was carried out using blood. These receptors came from an elderly woman in good health.

This clonotype was counted many times. The chain couples TRBV2 to TRBJ2-7, with a tentative D call TRBD2 (5 bases). Germline CDR1 reads SNHLY; CDR2 reads FYNNEI. The CDR3 contains 13 residues. The V gene lost 3 bases and the J gene lost 2 bases, with 8 bases spanning the gap. CDR3 amino acids: CASSEASTYEQYF. As DNA, the CDR3 is TGTGCCAGCAGTGAGGCTAGCACCTACGAGCAGTACTTC.

The V and J genes are TRBV30 and TRBJ1-1; D is unclear. CDR3 length equals 14 residues. CDR1 and CDR2 from the germline V gene are GTSNPN and SVGIG (reference sequence). V lost 2 bases, J lost 6 bases, and 16 bases lay in between. The CDR3 DNA is TGTGCCTGGAGTCTTTGGGCTTACGGCGCTGAAGCTTTCTTT. This codes for CAWSLWAYGAEAFF.

This clonotype was detected many times. The chain joins TRBV10-3 to TRBJ2-7; TRBD1 matches at 11 bases. V shed 6 bases, J shed 7 bases, and the junction held 8 bases outside the gene matches. The germline V gene has CDR1 ENHRY and CDR2 SYGVKD. The CDR3 totals 14 residues. For the CDR3, the DNA is TGTGCCATCAGAAGGGGGACAGGGGGGGAGGAGCAGTACTTC. This sequence encodes CAIRRGTGGEEQYF.

This clonotype was seen many times. The chain combines TRBV4-3 with TRBJ2-5, with D uncertain. Between the trimmed V and J ends, which lost 0 bases and 5 bases, there was a span of 10 bases. CDR1 is LGHNA, CDR2 YSLEER, per germline. There are 14 residues in the CDR3. In DNA form, the CDR3 reads TGCGCCAGCAGCCAAGATAGTTGGTCGGAGACCCAGTACTTC. Translating gives CASSQDSWSETQYF.

The rearrangement links TRBV27 to TRBJ2-6; the D gene is possibly TRBD1 (6 bases). The CDR3 is 19 residues long. V lost 2 bases and J 4 bases, leaving 21 bases between the germline ends. Germline V gene data show CDR1 as MNHEY and CDR2 as SMNVEV (reference sequence). The CDR3 DNA is TGTGCCAGCAGTTTAAGGGGGATCGCAAATCTTCGCGGGGCCAACGTCCTGACTTTC. As protein: CASSLRGIANLRGANVLTF. The full variable domain, with the rest looked up from reference TRBV27 and TRBJ2-6, is EAQVTQNPRYLITVTGKKLTVTCSQNMNHEYMSWYRQDPGLGLRQIYYSMNVEVTDKGDVPEGYKVSRKEKRNFPLILESPSPNQTSLYFCASSLRGIANLRGANVLTFGAGSRLTVL.

This rearrangement joins TRBV5-1 to TRBJ2-2, with unresolved D. This CDR3 region has 15 residues. CDR1 and CDR2 (germline): SGHRS, YFSETQ. V gave up 2 bases and J gave up 2 bases, with 10 bases separating them. The CDR3 DNA reads TGCGCCAGCAGCTTAGACGTACTAAACACCGGGGAGCTGTTTTTT. Its protein product is CASSLDVLNTGELFF.

The table lists this clonotype with many counts. The DNA for the CDR3 is TGTGCCAGCAGCGAGCAGGGTTCTGGGGCCAACGTCCTGACTTTC. Protein product: CASSEQGSGANVLTF. The gene calls are TRBV11-2 and TRBJ2-6; D is possibly TRBD1 (5 bases). The germline V gene encodes CDR1 SGHAT and CDR2 FQNNGV. V was pared by 5 bases and J by 1 base, with 9 bases between. The CDR3 extends over 15 amino acids.

Note on this clonotype: Given a much more abundant clone one base away, this may be a read error. This sequence joins TRBV2 and TRBJ2-1; D is perhaps TRBD1 or TRBD2 (5 bases each). The J call may not be correct, given that the DNA end is closer to TRBJ2-7. CDR1 SNHLY and CDR2 FYNNEI come from the germline V gene. There are 12 residues in the CDR3. The CDR3 here is CVSSEWGYEQYF. The CDR3 DNA sequence: TGTGTCAGCAGTGAGTGGGGGTACGAGCAGTACTTC.

This chain connects TRBV2 to TRBJ1-4, with 9 bases aligning to TRBD1. From germline, CDR1 is SNHLY and CDR2 FYNNEI. The CDR3 consists of 14 residues. With 6 bases clipped from V and 8 bases from J, the junction kept 7 bases outside the gene matches. This CDR3 reads CASRKQGAWEKLFF. CDR3 bases: TGTGCCAGCAGGAAACAGGGGGCCTGGGAAAAACTGTTTTTT.

V is TRBV19 and J is TRBJ2-7; D is possibly TRBD1 or TRBD2 (5 bases each). The V gene's germline CDR1 is LNHDA and CDR2 SQIVND (reference sequence). V was trimmed by 5 bases and J by 1 base, leaving 15 bases between them. This CDR3 has 15 amino acids. The CDR3 bases are TGTGCCAGTAGTTTTGTGGGGGAAGTTTCCTACGAGCAGTACTTC. It translates to CASSFVGEVSYEQYF.

This clonotype was seen ten or more times. The chain links TRBV5-6 to TRBJ1-2; D is uncertain. The ends were cut back, 4 bases at V and 8 bases at J, with 12 bases in the middle. Germline V gene data show CDR1 as SGHDT and CDR2 as YYEEEE. CDR3 length: 12 amino acids. CDR3 amino acids: CASSHSTGGYTF. Here the CDR3 DNA reads TGTGCCAGCAGCCACTCTACGGGGGGCTACACCTTC.